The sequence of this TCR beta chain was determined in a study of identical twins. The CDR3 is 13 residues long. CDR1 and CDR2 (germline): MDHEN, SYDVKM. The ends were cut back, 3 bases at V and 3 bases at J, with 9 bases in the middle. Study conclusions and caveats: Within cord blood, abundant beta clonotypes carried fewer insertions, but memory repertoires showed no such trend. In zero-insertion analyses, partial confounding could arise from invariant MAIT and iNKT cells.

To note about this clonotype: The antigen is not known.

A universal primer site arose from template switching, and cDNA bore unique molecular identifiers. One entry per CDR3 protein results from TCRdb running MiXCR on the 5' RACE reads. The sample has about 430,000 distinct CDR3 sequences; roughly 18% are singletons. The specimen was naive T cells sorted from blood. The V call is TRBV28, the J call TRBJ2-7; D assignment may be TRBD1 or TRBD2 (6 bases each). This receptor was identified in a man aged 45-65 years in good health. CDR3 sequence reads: CASSFEGGYEQYF. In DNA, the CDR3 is TGTGCCAGCAGTTTCGAGGGGGGCTACGAGCAGTACTTC.